What follows is one TCR beta chain and its context. This specimen belongs to a study of shared clonotypes between healthy human individuals. V was cut by 3 bases and J by 10 bases, with 12 bases left in between. The CDR3 has 12 residues. Per germline, CDR1 PRHDT and CDR2 FYEKMQ (reference sequence). Clones were read by immunoSEQ multiplex PCR, and TCRdb kept only the in-frame ones, dropping some. Among about 2.1 million clones listed, 93% were seen once. CD8 cells classed as naive were CD45RO-negative and positively selected for CCR7, excluding terminally differentiated effector memory CD45RA+ cells. The clonotype comes from a man younger than 35 in good health. Some clones in this sample may be carry-over from other donors' samples. The V gene is TRBV13, the J gene TRBJ1-1; no reliable D call. The source material was naive CD8+ T cells from PBMCs. In nucleotides, the CDR3 is TGTGCCAGCAGCTTGACGGGAGGTCGAGCTTTCTTT. This sequence encodes CASSLTGGRAFF.